This T cell receptor (beta chain) is from a study of blood T cells in healthy people across ages. Whole-study findings and limits: Greater diversity and more naive CD4+ cells were seen in long-lived donors than in aged donors.

The donors, all healthy, were Caucasians living in Russia, aged roughly 6 to 100. This CDR3 has 14 amino acids. Per germline, CDR1 KGHSH and CDR2 LQKENI. V lost 2 bases to trimming and J lost 7 bases, with 12 bases between them. Using a J-beta primer mix together with a sample-barcoded 5' primer, a second PCR was run for about 6 to 11 cycles. Researchers report that a template-switch adaptor with 12 random nucleotides tagged each cDNA molecule. Each sample provided no less than 3 million CDR3-containing paired-end reads. MiXCR was run by TCRdb on the 5' RACE reads, yielding one entry per CDR3 protein. Of about 680,000 distinct CDR3 sequences in the sample, around 49% were seen once. On this clonotype itself: Its antigen is not known.

The TCR was taken from a woman aged 55-70 years in good health. The rearrangement uses TRBV18 and TRBJ2-1, with a weak D call TRBD2 (6 bases). Sequenced: blood. The CDR3 spells CASSPWGVQNEQFF. Written as DNA, the CDR3 is TGTGCCAGCTCACCATGGGGGGTTCAAAATGAGCAGTTCTTC.